The subject of this entry is one TCR beta chain. The antigen remains undetermined. V lost 6 bases and J 8 bases, leaving 17 bases between the germline ends. The CDR3 runs to 15 residues. The germline CDR1 and CDR2 sequences are SNHLY and FYNNEI. This entry comes from a study of cytomegalovirus exposure and HLA in healthy donors. In the study overall: There were 350 to 400 genotyped donors. Of these, 81% fell in the genetic ancestry cluster associated with self-reported Caucasian donors.

The PCR employed 60 Vbeta primers together with 13 Jbeta primers. The data were produced by immunoSEQ multiplex PCR, yet TCRdb's version contains in-frame clones alone and is incomplete. The sample lists about 120,000 clones; roughly 68% were seen once. General study points: Association of under 20,000 TCR beta sequences with HLA alleles was found at 0.05 false discovery rate in a later analysis. It emerged from a later analysis that several of the most significant clusters appeared to be linked to common viral pathogens.

While unrecorded immune exposures were likely, the donors were nominally healthy when sampled. Sequencing used PBMCs. The clonotype was recovered from a woman in her twenties or thirties in good health and CMV-seronegative. The rearrangement uses TRBV2 and TRBJ1-6; possible D gene TRBD1, 5 bases. The CDR3 nucleotides are TGTGCCAGCAGGGATAATGACAGCGGGTATTCACCCCTCCACTTT. As protein: CASRDNDSGYSPLHF.